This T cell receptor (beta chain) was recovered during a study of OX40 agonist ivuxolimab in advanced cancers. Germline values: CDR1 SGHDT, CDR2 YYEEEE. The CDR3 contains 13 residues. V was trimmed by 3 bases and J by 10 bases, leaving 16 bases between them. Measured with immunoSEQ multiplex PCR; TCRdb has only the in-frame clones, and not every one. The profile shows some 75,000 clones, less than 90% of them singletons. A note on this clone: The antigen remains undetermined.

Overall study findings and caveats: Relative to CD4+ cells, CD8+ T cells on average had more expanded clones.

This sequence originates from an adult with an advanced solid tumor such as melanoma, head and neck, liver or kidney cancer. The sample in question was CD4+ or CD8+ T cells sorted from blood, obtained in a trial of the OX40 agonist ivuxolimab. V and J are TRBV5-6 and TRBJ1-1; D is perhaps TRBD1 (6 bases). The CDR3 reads CASSSGTPRGAFF. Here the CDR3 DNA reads TGTGCCAGCAGCTCCGGGACCCCCAGGGGAGCTTTCTTT.